Below, one TCR beta chain is given with its context. With 60 Vbeta and 13 Jbeta primers, the PCR was carried out. This table comes from immunoSEQ multiplex PCR, and its TCRdb copy is limited to in-frame clones, with some not included. Of approximately 150,000 clones in the sample, around 79% were seen once. This sample is part of a study of cytomegalovirus exposure and HLA in healthy donors. Specimen: PBMCs. This clonotype was obtained from a man aged 40-49 years in good health and CMV-seronegative.

In DNA, the CDR3 is TGTGCCAGCTCCCGGCGACTAGCGGGTAACAATGAGCAGTTCTTC. Residues: CASSRRLAGNNEQFF. The rearrangement links TRBV27 to TRBJ2-1, with 10 bases that match TRBD2. This CDR3 is built from 15 residues. V lost 8 bases and J lost 5; bases outside the gene matches: 9. Germline V gene lookup returns CDR1 MNHEY and CDR2 SMNVEV (reference sequence).